The clone carrying this T cell receptor beta chain has only one observation. Its antigen remains unknown. Germline loops: CDR1 SGHDT, CDR2 YYEEEE. This CDR3 has 15 amino acids. With 0 bases clipped from V and 6 bases from J, the junction kept 8 bases outside the gene matches. Method: immunoSEQ multiplex PCR; TCRdb's copy keeps in-frame clones and lacks some. The data hold under 600,000 clones, with about 98% observed a single time. The sample comes from a study of shared clonotypes between healthy human individuals. Naivety among CD8 cells was defined by CD45RO negativity and positive CCR7 selection, thereby excluding terminally differentiated effector memory CD45RA+ cells. Study-wide results and caveats: Exclusively blood specimens were collected; tissue repertoires likely differ.

The gene calls are TRBV5-6 and TRBJ2-7; TRBD2 aligns across 8 bases. Sequencing was performed on naive CD8+ T cells sorted from blood. The TCR sequence derives from a man aged 25 to 45 in good health. CDR3 region: CASSLVGGRYGEQYF. Here the CDR3 DNA reads TGTGCCAGCAGCTTGGTTGGCGGGAGGTACGGCGAGCAGTACTTC.